This record looks at one T cell receptor beta chain sequence and its context. This sample is drawn from a study of cytomegalovirus exposure and HLA in healthy donors. The V end lost 6 bases, the J end lost 5 bases, and 16 bases lay between the germline ends. From germline, CDR1 is MNHEY and CDR2 SVGAGI. The CDR3 totals 14 residues. Primers for the PCR totalled 60 Vbeta and 13 Jbeta. The repertoire was sequenced with immunoSEQ multiplex PCR; TCRdb's copy has only in-frame clones and lacks some. The table has about 160,000 clones, 75% to 85% seen once. Sequenced input: PBMCs. This TCR derives from a man in his fifties in good health and CMV-seropositive. The J gene is TRBJ2-5, the V gene TRBV6-5, with a weak D call TRBD1 (6 bases). CDR3 sequence: CASRRSQGWETQYF. CDR3 DNA sequence: TGTGCCAGCAGACGATCACAGGGCTGGGAGACCCAGTACTTC.